This T cell receptor (beta chain) is from a study of a mutant IDH1 vaccine in newly diagnosed glioma (TCRdb year 2021). Some background on the complete study: Vaccination started 4-6 weeks after radiotherapy alone, or was given together with temozolomide cycles in the groups whose treatment included chemotherapy. Of the approximately 34 treated patients, approximately 62% were male and approximately 38% were female, and a mean age of approximately 40 years was recorded. Prior to enrollment, standard therapy consisting of radiotherapy alone, temozolomide alone, or radiochemotherapy with temozolomide had been administered to patients, with the combination being received by most patients. The week-35 safety follow-up was designated visit V12, and the week-47 end of study was designated visit V13. Peripheral blood was drawn at six visits: V03 (baseline), V05, V07, V10, V12 and V13. For exploratory analyses, longitudinal TCRB deep sequencing was carried out in some 25 treated patients wherever samples were available. The paper as a whole reports these results and caveats: Across multiple MHC alleles, vaccine-induced immune responses were seen in roughly 93% of patients. Pseudoprogression seemed to be unrelated to changes in the top peripheral T cell clonotypes found by TCRB sequencing. PBMC samples for TCRB deep sequencing were selected based on availability. According to the authors, sample limitations meant that analyses of patient blood samples could not be reproduced.

The library was made by the immunoSEQ multiplex PCR assay. The hsTCRB Kit was used according to the manufacturer's protocol to amplify rearranged TCR beta chain sequences. TCRB libraries were sequenced on an Illumina MiSeq. On the study's bioinformatics: Demultiplexing, trimming and gene mapping were performed with the kit vendor's proprietary platform. TCRdb carries this immuneACCESS record with in-frame sequences only. Its versions omit some clonotypes, under half of them owing to an unresolved V gene in the studies checked, with the rest unexplained. For V, J and clone size, that table is used; D and trimming come from the DNA. This sample comprises some 60,000 clones, roughly 87% of them detected only once. The ten largest account for 3.5% to 4% of the sample. What this sample's time point label stands for: week 47, end of study. Each vaccine dose, consisting of 300 ug of a 20-mer mutant IDH1 peptide in Montanide, was administered subcutaneously with topical imiquimod. Eight vaccinations were administered to patients in weeks 1, 3, 5, 7, 11, 15, 19 and 23, corresponding to visits V03 through V10. The donors had newly diagnosed IDH1-mutant astrocytomas of WHO grade 3 or 4 that showed loss of nuclear ATRX. The samples were drawn from NOA16, a multicentre, single-arm, open-label phase I trial in Germany that tested a mutant IDH1 peptide vaccine in humans for the first time. Genomic DNA for TCRB sequencing was isolated from EDTA blood with the DNeasy Blood and Tissue Kit.

The junction carries 14 bases between V and J, which are trimmed by 5 bases and 3 bases respectively. Including the terminal cysteine and phenylalanine, the CDR3 comprises 14 residues. Only the CDR3 portion is preserved as DNA: 42 bases, with reading frame beginning at the first base. CDR1 MDHEN and CDR2 SYDVKM were looked up in the germline V gene. Of note for this clone: Its antigen remains undetermined. Base qualities are missing; no much larger clone stands one base away.

The TCR sequence derives from a man aged 25-45 years with glioma. The sequenced sample was PBMCs, obtained from a glioma patient whose treatment included an IDH1 peptide vaccine. The rearrangement combines TRBV28 with TRBJ2-7; the D gene lacks a confident call. The nucleotide sequence reads as follows: TGTGCCAGCAGTCCAACCGGAATTGACTACGAGCAGTACTTC. This encodes CASSPTGIDYEQYF.